The rows below give T cell receptor beta chains drawn from one sample of a study of blood T cell repertoires in COVID-19. Sequenced by immunoSEQ multiplex PCR; TCRdb stores in-frame clones only, minus some. This repertoire shows about 100,000 clones, roughly 90% found once; its top ten account for roughly 0.99%. Input material: peripheral blood. These receptor sequences come from a man in his 60s with acute or convalescent COVID-19. Each CDR3 is given with its conserved first and last residue. D genes are given only for firm matches. Not all rows give a size; the values are once, few, many and, for expanded clones, a class.

clone size: NA
D gene: NA
V gene: TRBV7-9
CDR3 length: 14
J gene: TRBJ2-1
CDR3 protein: CASSRGSSYNEQFF
CDR3 DNA: TGTGCCAGCAGCCGAGGGAGCTCCTACAATGAGCAGTTCTTC

clone size: NA
D gene: TRBD1
V gene: TRBV5-1
CDR3 length: 17
J gene: TRBJ2-1
CDR3 protein: CASSLALTGGPYNEQFF
CDR3 DNA: TGCGCCAGCAGCTTGGCCCTCACAGGGGGCCCCTACAATGAGCAGTTCTTC

clone size: many
D gene: NA
V gene: TRBV19
CDR3 length: 15
J gene: TRBJ2-7
CDR3 protein: CASSMASGQPYEQYF
CDR3 DNA: TGTGCCAGTAGTATGGCGAGCGGGCAACCCTACGAGCAGTACTTC

clone size: NA
D gene: NA
V gene: TRBV7-9
CDR3 length: 12
J gene: TRBJ1-3
CDR3 protein: CASRASGNTIYF
CDR3 DNA: TGTGCCAGCAGAGCATCTGGAAACACCATATATTTT

clone size: NA
D gene: TRBD1
V gene: TRBV24-1
CDR3 length: 15
J gene: TRBJ2-3
CDR3 protein: CATSDLGQGVVTQYF
CDR3 DNA: TGTGCCACCAGTGATCTGGGACAGGGCGTTGTTACGCAGTATTTT

clone size: NA
D gene: TRBD1
V gene: TRBV13
CDR3 length: 15
J gene: TRBJ1-1
CDR3 protein: CASSSYRDSNTEAFF
CDR3 DNA: TGTGCCAGCAGCTCGTACCGGGACAGCAACACTGAAGCTTTCTTT

clone size: NA
D gene: NA
V gene: TRBV5-5
CDR3 length: 11
J gene: TRBJ1-4
CDR3 protein: CASSLADKLFF
CDR3 DNA: TGTGCCAGCAGCTTGGCAGATAAACTGTTTTTT

clone size: NA
D gene: NA
V gene: TRBV6-5
CDR3 length: 13
J gene: TRBJ1-1
CDR3 protein: CASSHGGPTEAFF
CDR3 DNA: TGTGCCAGCTCCCACGGGGGGCCCACTGAAGCTTTCTTT

clone size: NA
D gene: TRBD2
V gene: TRBV7-9
CDR3 length: 15
J gene: TRBJ2-7
CDR3 protein: CASSPLGGRAYEQYF
CDR3 DNA: TGTGCCAGCAGCCCCCTGGGCGGGAGGGCCTACGAGCAGTACTTC

clone size: NA
D gene: NA
V gene: TRBV30
CDR3 length: 12
J gene: TRBJ2-3
CDR3 protein: CAWGTSWDTQYF
CDR3 DNA: TGTGCCTGGGGAACTAGCTGGGATACGCAGTATTTT